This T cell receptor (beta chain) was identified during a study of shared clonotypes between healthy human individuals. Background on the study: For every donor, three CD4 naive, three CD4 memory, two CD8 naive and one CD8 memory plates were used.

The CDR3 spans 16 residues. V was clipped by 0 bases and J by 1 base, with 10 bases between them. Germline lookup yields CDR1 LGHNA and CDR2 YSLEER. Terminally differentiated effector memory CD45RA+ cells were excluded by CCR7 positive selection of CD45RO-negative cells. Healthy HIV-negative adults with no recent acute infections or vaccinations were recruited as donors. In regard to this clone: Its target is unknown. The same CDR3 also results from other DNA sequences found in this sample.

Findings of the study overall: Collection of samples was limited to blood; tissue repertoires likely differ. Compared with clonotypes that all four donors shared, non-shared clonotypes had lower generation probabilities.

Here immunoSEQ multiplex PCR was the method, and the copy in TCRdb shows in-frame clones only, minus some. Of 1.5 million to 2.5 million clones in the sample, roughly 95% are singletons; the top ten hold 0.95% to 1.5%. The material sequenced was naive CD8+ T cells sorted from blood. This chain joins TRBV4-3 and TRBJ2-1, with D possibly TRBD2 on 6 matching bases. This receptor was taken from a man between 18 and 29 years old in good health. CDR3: CASSQDGGLSYNEQFF. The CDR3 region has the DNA TGCGCCAGCAGCCAAGACGGGGGTTTATCCTACAATGAGCAGTTCTTC.